Listed here are 8 T cell receptor beta chains from one sample, sequenced in a study of blood T cells in healthy people across ages (dated by TCRdb to the mid-2010s). Preparation of the library involved 5' RACE. The listed sequencing device is Illumina HiSeq 2500. The second PCR ran for about 6 to 11 cycles and used a J-beta primer mix along with a sample-barcoded 5' primer. TCRdb reprocessed the public reads (quality trimming at Q25 with fastp, clone calling with MiXCR) and kept in-frame beta chains. Identical CDR3 proteins give one entry, which carries the most common genes and DNA. The sample profile shows 800,000 or so distinct CDR3 sequences; 20% to 30% of them were found once. The ten largest clones take up around 3.6% of the sample. Separately, the same data were catalogued under a study of T cells of mothers and their children.

Sequencing was performed on blood. The receptors were gathered from a boy aged 10-17 years in good health.

The gene calls are TRBV5-1 and TRBJ2-1, with 10 bases matching TRBD1. The germline V gene encodes CDR1 SGHRS and CDR2 YFSETQ. The V segment lost 4 bases and the J segment 0 bases; nucleotides outside the gene matches: 16. The CDR3 is 20 residues long. CDR3 DNA: TGCGCCAGCAGCCGAACAGCGACAGGGGGCCGTAAAAGCTCCTACAATGAGCAGTTCTTC. Protein: CASSRTATGGRKSSYNEQFF.

This rearrangement joins TRBV9 to TRBJ2-5; D is possibly TRBD2 (5 bases). The J call is in doubt because the DNA end fits TRBJ2-7 better. The CDR3 contains 17 residues. In germline, CDR1 is SGDLS, CDR2 YYNGEE. The CDR3 nucleotides read TGTGCCAGCAGCGTAGACGGCACGGCCGGGAATTCGTACGAGCAGTACTTC. Translating it yields CASSVDGTAGNSYEQYF.

There are a few counts of this clonotype. This may stem from a read error, because a much larger clone lies one nucleotide away. This chain connects TRBV4-1 to TRBJ2-7, with D tentatively TRBD2 (6 bases). Trimming cost V 0 bases and J 0 bases, with 9 bases left between them. Germline-derived CDR1 and CDR2 are MGHRA and YSYEKL. The CDR3 runs 15 residues. CDR3 DNA sequence: TGCGCCAGCAGCCAAGATCGGGAGAGCTCCTACGAGCAGTACTTC. Encoded protein: CASSQDRESSYEQYF.

The chain recombines TRBV7-2 with TRBJ1-2; D is unresolved. Trimming stripped 2 bases from V and 4 bases from J, with 5 bases between. Germline V gene data show CDR1 as SGHTA and CDR2 as FQGNSA. The CDR3 runs 12 residues. The CDR3 reads CASSLSSYGYTF. The DNA of the CDR3 is TGTGCCAGCAGCTTATCCTCCTATGGCTACACCTTC.

This clonotype was seen only a few times. The gene calls are TRBV6-1 and TRBJ2-5; possible D gene TRBD1, 5 bases. The ends were cut back, 3 bases at V and 4 bases at J, with 15 bases in the middle. This CDR3 is built from 15 residues. Germline CDR1 MNHNS, CDR2 SASEGT. The CDR3 loop is CASSEWSLRGETQYF. CDR3 sequence (DNA): TGTGCCAGCAGTGAGTGGTCGTTAAGGGGAGAGACCCAGTACTTC.

The CDR3 is CSARAPTGYYGYTF. The CDR3 region has the DNA TGCAGTGCTAGAGCCCCGACAGGTTACTATGGCTACACCTTC. The chain uses TRBV20-1 and TRBJ1-2; a possible D gene is TRBD1 (6 bases). The germline V gene encodes CDR1 DFQATT and CDR2 SNEGSKA (reference sequence). The CDR3 has 14 amino acids. Deletions cut 1 base from V and 3 bases from J, with 12 bases between.

The chain carries TRBV20-1 and TRBJ2-5, with 12 bases lining up with TRBD2. The closer fit of TRBJ2-1 to the DNA end suggests the J call may be wrong. The CDR3 runs 17 residues. Germline V lookup: CDR1 DFQATT, CDR2 SNEGSKA (reference sequence). CDR3 protein: CSARASSGGDGYNEQFF. In DNA, the CDR3 is TGCAGTGCTAGAGCCTCTAGCGGGGGGGATGGTTACAATGAGCAGTTCTTC.

This clonotype was seen only a few times. The rearrangement joins TRBV20-1 to TRBJ2-7; no clear D. Trimming shortened V by 2 bases and J by 4 bases, and 12 bases separated the two germline ends. From germline, CDR1 is DFQATT and CDR2 SNEGSKA (reference sequence). CDR3 length: 13 amino acids. CDR3 in DNA: TGCAGTGCTAGATCTTCGAAGGAATACGAGCAGTACTTC. Its protein product is CSARSSKEYEQYF.